This T cell receptor beta chain emerged from a study of control samples from healthy donors and cancer patients. Only in-frame clones appear in the TCRdb table, and some are missing; sequencing was by immunoSEQ multiplex PCR. The sample has 85,000 to 120,000 clones, 92% seen once. V gave up 1 base and J gave up 5 bases; unmatched junction bases: 3. This CDR3 contains 16 residues. Germline CDR1 reads SNHLY; CDR2 reads FYNNEI. V is TRBV2 and J is TRBJ2-2, with TRBD2 matching 11 bases. Sequenced: blood. The clonotype was recovered from a woman aged 18-35 years in good health. CDR3 amino acids: CASSEGSGGATGELFF. The CDR3 bases are TGTGCCAGCAGTGAAGGTAGCGGGGGGGCAACCGGGGAGCTGTTTTTT.